This TCR beta chain was profiled in a study of CD8 T cells in Susac syndrome. Reverse transcription of roughly 0.5 to 1 ug RNA was carried out with random hexamers. Amplification of TCR beta CDR3 by immunoSEQ multiplex PCR spanned 54 Vbeta and 13 Jbeta. MiXCR, applied by TCRdb to the immunoSEQ multiplex PCR reads, yields one record per CDR3 protein. The sample lists about 130,000 distinct CDR3 sequences; around 94% were seen once. Sequencing of TCR beta, carried out with a high-throughput approach, was applied to CD8+ and CD4+ T cells from the blood. Broader study findings: The study recognized that its TCR sequencing and HLA analysis covered a relatively small number of individuals.

About this clonotype: No antigen is known for it.

Sequencing was performed on CD4+ T cells from PBMCs. The receptor was derived from a human donor in good health.

The CDR3 loop is CASSLPDSYEQYF. In DNA form, the CDR3 reads TGCGCCAGCAGCTTGCCAGACAGCTACGAGCAGTACTTC. The V gene is TRBV5-1, the J gene TRBJ2-7, with D perhaps TRBD1 (5 bases). With 1 base removed from V and 3 bases from J, the gap between germline ends came to 8 bases. This CDR3 comprises 13 residues. Per the germline V gene, CDR1 is SGHRS and CDR2 is YFSETQ.